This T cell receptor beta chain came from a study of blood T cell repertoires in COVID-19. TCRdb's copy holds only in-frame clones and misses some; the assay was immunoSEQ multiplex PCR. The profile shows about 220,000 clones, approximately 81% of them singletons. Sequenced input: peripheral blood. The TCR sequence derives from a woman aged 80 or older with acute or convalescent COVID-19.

The CDR3 DNA reads TGTGCCAGCAAGATTGACAGGGAAGCTTTCTTT. Protein: CASKIDREAFF. V and J are TRBV6-5 and TRBJ1-1; D is possibly TRBD1 (6 bases). The germline V gene has CDR1 MNHEY and CDR2 SVGAGI. Trimming took off 7 bases at V and 8 bases at J, with 11 bases between the two ends. This CDR3 is 11 amino acids long.